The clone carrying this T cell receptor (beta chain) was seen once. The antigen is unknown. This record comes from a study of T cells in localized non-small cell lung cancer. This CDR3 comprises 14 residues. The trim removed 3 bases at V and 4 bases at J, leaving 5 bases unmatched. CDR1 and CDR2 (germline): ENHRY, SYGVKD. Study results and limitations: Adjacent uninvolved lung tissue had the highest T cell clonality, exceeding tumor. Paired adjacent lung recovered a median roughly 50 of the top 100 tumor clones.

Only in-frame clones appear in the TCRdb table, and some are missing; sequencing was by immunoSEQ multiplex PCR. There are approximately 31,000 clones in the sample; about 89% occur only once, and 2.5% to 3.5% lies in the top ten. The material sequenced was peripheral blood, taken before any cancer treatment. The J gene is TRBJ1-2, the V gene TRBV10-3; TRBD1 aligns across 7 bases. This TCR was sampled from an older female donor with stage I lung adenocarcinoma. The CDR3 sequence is CAISEGQAGYGYTF. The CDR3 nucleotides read TGTGCCATCAGTGAAGGACAGGCTGGCTATGGCTACACCTTC.